This T cell receptor beta chain comes out of a study of T-cell reconstitution after alpha-beta-depleted transplantation in children. The germline V and J ends were trimmed by 1 base and 0 bases, with 13 bases remaining between them. The germline V gene has CDR1 SGHTA and CDR2 FQGNSA. This CDR3 contains 17 residues. The table lists this clonotype with many counts. Unique molecular identifiers were incorporated when the TCRbeta library was constructed. TCRdb re-called the PCR reads with MiXCR, one entry per CDR3 protein. The sample lists about 200,000 distinct CDR3 sequences; about 15% were seen once. This material consisted of PBMCs from the stem cell graft donor, taken from the stem cell graft. The J gene is TRBJ2-1, the V gene TRBV7-2; possible D gene TRBD2, 5 bases. This TCR was sampled from a human donor who donated a stem cell graft to a child with acute lymphoblastic leukemia. In nucleotides, the CDR3 is TGTGCCAGCAGCTTAGGTGCAGGCACTAGCTCCTACAATGAGCAGTTCTTC. Translation gives CASSLGAGTSSYNEQFF.